The next 3 T cell receptor beta chains were all read from a single sample in a study of graft-versus-host responses after intestinal transplantation. These receptors lack a known antigen. The assay was immunoSEQ multiplex PCR, and TCRdb's table has in-frame clones only and misses some. The table shows nearly 110,000 clones, with over 80% occurring only once. Source: unstimulated CD4+ T cells sorted from spleen or lymph node cells, taken before transplant. Receptors originate from a human donor who was the organ donor for an intestinal transplant.

Concerning this clone itself: A read error may produce the germline difference seen at one junction end. This sequence joins TRBV23-1 and TRBJ1-4; D is unclear. Being an ORF, TRBV23-1 has a function that is uncertain. CDR3 length: 9 residues. CDR3 sequence: CASRGERSF. For the CDR3, the DNA is TGCGCCAGCAGAGGAGAACGGTCGTTT.

V usage is TRBV18 and J usage is TRBJ1-1; D not resolved. CDR1 and CDR2 (germline): KGHSH, LQKENI. V lost 1 base and J lost 5, with 14 bases in between. This CDR3 is 15 amino acids long. The CDR3 region is CASSPLRAGGTEAFF. CDR3 sequence (DNA): TGTGCCAGCTCACCACTTAGGGCAGGAGGGACTGAAGCTTTCTTT.

V gene TRBV19 combines with J gene TRBJ2-1; TRBD2 aligns across 9 bases. This CDR3 is 15 amino acids long. V lost 4 bases and J lost 6; bases outside the gene matches: 7. Germline CDR1 is LNHDA and CDR2 is SQIVND (reference sequence). CDR3 loop: CASSRSSGTPNEQFF. As DNA, the CDR3 is TGTGCCAGTAGTAGGTCTAGCGGGACCCCCAATGAGCAGTTCTTC.